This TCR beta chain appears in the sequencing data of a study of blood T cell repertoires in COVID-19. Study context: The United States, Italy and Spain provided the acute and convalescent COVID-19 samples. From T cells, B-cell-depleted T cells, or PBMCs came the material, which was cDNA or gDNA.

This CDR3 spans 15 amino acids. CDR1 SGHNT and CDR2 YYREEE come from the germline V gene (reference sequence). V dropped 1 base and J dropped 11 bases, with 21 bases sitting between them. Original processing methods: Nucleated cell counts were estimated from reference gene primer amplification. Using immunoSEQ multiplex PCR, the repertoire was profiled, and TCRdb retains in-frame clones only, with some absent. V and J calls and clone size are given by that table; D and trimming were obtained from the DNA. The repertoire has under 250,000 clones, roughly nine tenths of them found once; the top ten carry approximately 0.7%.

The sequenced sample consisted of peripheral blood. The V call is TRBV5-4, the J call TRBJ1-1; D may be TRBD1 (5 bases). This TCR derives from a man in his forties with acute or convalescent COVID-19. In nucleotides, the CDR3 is TGTGCCAGCAGCTTGAGCTGGGGCCCCAGAAGTAGGGCTTTCTTT. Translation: CASSLSWGPRSRAFF.